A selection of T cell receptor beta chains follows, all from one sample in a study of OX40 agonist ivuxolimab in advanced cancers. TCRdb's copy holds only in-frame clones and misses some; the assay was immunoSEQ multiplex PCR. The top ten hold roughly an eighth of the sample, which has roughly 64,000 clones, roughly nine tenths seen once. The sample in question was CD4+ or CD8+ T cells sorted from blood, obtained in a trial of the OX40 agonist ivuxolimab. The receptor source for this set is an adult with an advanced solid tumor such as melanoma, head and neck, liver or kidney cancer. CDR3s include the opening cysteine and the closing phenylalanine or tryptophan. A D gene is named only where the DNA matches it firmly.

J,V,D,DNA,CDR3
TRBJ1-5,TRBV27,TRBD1,TGTGCCAGCAGTTACCAGGGGGGGGGCGGTCAGCCCCAGCATTTT,CASSYQGGGGQPQHF
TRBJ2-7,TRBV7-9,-,TGTGCCAGCAGCTTAGTCAGGGTCCACGAGCAGTACTTC,CASSLVRVHEQYF
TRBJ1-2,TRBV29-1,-,TGCAGCGTTGATGGCTACACCTTC,CSVDGYTF
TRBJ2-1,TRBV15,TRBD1,TGTGCCACCGCGTCCTCGGACAGGGACCTTTACAATGAGCAGTTCTTC,CATASSDRDLYNEQFF
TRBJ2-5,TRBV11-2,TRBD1,TGTGCCAGCAGCCCCGGACAGGCTAAGAGAGAGACCCAGTACTTC,CASSPGQAKRETQYF
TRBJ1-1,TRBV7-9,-,TGTGCCAGCAGCTTAGGGGACCCGGTGGACACTGAAGCTTTCTTT,CASSLGDPVDTEAFF
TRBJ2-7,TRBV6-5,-,TGTGCCAGCAGTTTGGCCGGTGACTACGAGCAGTACTTC,CASSLAGDYEQYF
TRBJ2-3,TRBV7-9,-,TGTGCCAGCAGCTTATATTCGGGAGATACGCAGTATTTT,CASSLYSGDTQYF
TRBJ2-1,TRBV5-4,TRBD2,TGTGCCAGCGTCCTAGCGGGAGTGAATGAGCAGTTCTTC,CASVLAGVNEQFF
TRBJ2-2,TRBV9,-,TGTGCCAGCAGCGACACCGGGGAGCTGTTTTTT,CASSDTGELFF
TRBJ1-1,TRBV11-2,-,TGTGCCAGCAGCCGGGCCCTTCTGACCGAAGCTTTCTTT,CASSRALLTEAFF
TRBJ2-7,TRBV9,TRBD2,TGTGCCAGCAGCGTTACCCCTAGCGGGGTCTACGAGCAGTACTTC,CASSVTPSGVYEQYF